The 15 T cell receptor beta chains reported below all come from one sample, sequenced in a study of cytomegalovirus exposure and HLA in healthy donors. Use of 60 Vbeta and 13 Jbeta primers characterized the PCR. The method was immunoSEQ multiplex PCR; TCRdb's version includes in-frame clones alone and lacks a portion of them. This sample has 130,000 to 150,000 clones, with about 82% found just once. The sample taken for sequencing was PBMCs. The receptors stem from a man aged 30 to 45 in good health and CMV-seronegative.

This chain links TRBV5-1 with TRBJ2-1; a weak D match, TRBD1 (5 bases). Germline V gene lookup returns CDR1 SGHRS and CDR2 YFSETQ. The CDR3 extends over 16 amino acids. Trimming left V 0 bases short and J 6 bases short, with 16 bases between. The chain's CDR3 is CASSLDRQGISNEQFF. CDR3 DNA sequence: TGCGCCAGCAGCTTGGATCGCCAGGGCATTTCCAATGAGCAGTTCTTC. The whole variable domain, filled in from reference TRBV5-1 and TRBJ2-1, reads KAGVTQTPRYLIKTRGQQVTLSCSPISGHRSVSWYQQTPGQGLQFLFEYFSETQRNKGNFPGRFSGRQFSNSRSEMNVSTLELGDSALYLCASSLDRQGISNEQFFGPGTRLTVL.

This clone was observed a handful of times. This sequence joins TRBV7-9 and TRBJ2-7; the D gene is possibly TRBD1 (5 bases). Trimming cost V 5 bases and J 6 bases, with 11 bases left between them. CDR1 is SEHNR, CDR2 FQNEAQ, per germline (reference sequence). This CDR3 contains 12 residues. CDR3 bases: TGTGCCAGCAGCGACCAGGGTCCCGAGCAGTACTTC. Its protein product is CASSDQGPEQYF.

In DNA form, the CDR3 reads TGTGCCAGCAGTTTCGGACAGCTATATCGGAGCAATCAGCCCCAGCATTTT. Encoded protein: CASSFGQLYRSNQPQHF. This chain joins TRBV28 and TRBJ1-5; D perhaps matches TRBD1 (6 bases). CDR3 length: 17 residues. Germline V gene sequence: CDR1 MDHEN, CDR2 SYDVKM. With 3 bases removed from V and 1 base from J, the gap between germline ends came to 16 bases.

The chain combines TRBV10-1 with TRBJ2-7; 8 nucleotides agree with TRBD2. In germline, CDR1 is WNHNN, CDR2 SYGVQD (reference sequence). With 3 bases clipped from V and 3 bases from J, the junction kept 7 bases outside the gene matches. The CDR3 runs to 15 residues. The CDR3 sequence is CASSDPNSGNYEQYF. CDR3 DNA: TGCGCCAGCAGTGACCCAAATAGCGGGAACTACGAGCAGTACTTC.

Concerning this clone itself: The same CDR3 is also encoded by other DNA sequences in this sample. In nucleotides, the CDR3 is TGTGCCAGTAGTATCCGGCAGGGCTACGAGCAGTACTTC. Residues: CASSIRQGYEQYF. V gene TRBV19 combines with J gene TRBJ2-7; D may be TRBD1 (5 bases). V lost 3 bases and J 3 bases, leaving 9 bases between the germline ends. This CDR3 spans 13 amino acids. Germline CDR1 and CDR2: LNHDA and SQIVND (reference sequence).

This clone was counted a single time. The chain couples TRBV28 to TRBJ2-3; D gene uncertain. This CDR3 region has 15 residues. Germline values: CDR1 MDHEN, CDR2 SYDVKM. Trimming cost V 2 bases and J 6 bases, with 15 bases left between them. CDR3 loop: CASSLGVGSGDTQYF. The CDR3 nucleotides read TGTGCCAGCAGTTTAGGTGTGGGTTCCGGGGATACGCAGTATTTT.

The chain employs TRBV19 and TRBJ1-2; D is perhaps TRBD1 (6 bases). The length of the CDR3 is 13 residues. Germline V gives CDR1 LNHDA, CDR2 SQIVND (reference sequence). The V and J ends lost 6 bases and 4 bases respectively, with 12 bases between them. This CDR3 is CASRDSDFYGYTF. In DNA form, the CDR3 reads TGTGCCAGTAGGGACAGCGATTTCTATGGCTACACCTTC.

The chain uses TRBV28 and TRBJ1-4; TRBD1 matches at 7 bases. Unmatched junction bases numbered 13, after V lost 4 bases and J lost 8 bases. The CDR3 length is 16 residues. CDR1 is MDHEN, CDR2 SYDVKM, per germline. This CDR3 is CASSSPLAGGEEKLFF. The CDR3 DNA follows: TGTGCCAGCAGTTCGCCCCTAGCAGGGGGAGAGGAAAAACTGTTTTTT.

V is TRBV19 and J is TRBJ2-2; TRBD2 aligns across 7 bases. CDR1 and CDR2 (germline): LNHDA, SQIVND (reference sequence). The CDR3 covers 16 residues. V gave up 1 base and J gave up 4 bases; unmatched junction bases: 6. CDR3 residues: CASSIGAGAGTGELFF. In DNA, the CDR3 is TGTGCCAGTAGTATAGGGGCGGGAGCTGGCACCGGGGAGCTGTTTTTT.

The chain carries TRBV6-1 and TRBJ1-1; tentative D call: TRBD1 (5 bases). CDR1 and CDR2 (germline): MNHNS, SASEGT. There are 13 residues in the CDR3. Trimming left V 5 bases short and J 4 bases short, with 11 bases between. CDR3 sequence reads: CASSFQGGTEAFF. Here the CDR3 DNA reads TGTGCCAGCAGTTTCCAGGGCGGCACTGAAGCTTTCTTT.

The V and J genes are TRBV4-1 and TRBJ2-1; D is unclear. The CDR3 is 14 amino acids. The germline V gene encodes CDR1 MGHRA and CDR2 YSYEKL. V was cut by 0 bases and J by 3 bases, with 6 bases left in between. The CDR3 sequence is CASSQDSSYNEQFF. The CDR3 DNA follows: TGCGCCAGCAGCCAAGATAGCAGCTACAATGAGCAGTTCTTC.

The chain links TRBV5-1 to TRBJ1-2; 8 bases line up with TRBD1. V dropped 4 bases and J dropped 7; count of bases not matched to a gene: 6. CDR1 is SGHRS and CDR2 is YFSETQ in the germline V gene. The CDR3 runs to 13 residues. The CDR3, as DNA: TGCGCCAGCAGCACAGGACAGGGTGGTGGCTACACCTTC. As protein: CASSTGQGGGYTF. The complete variable domain, with remaining parts taken from reference TRBV5-1 and TRBJ1-2, reads KAGVTQTPRYLIKTRGQQVTLSCSPISGHRSVSWYQQTPGQGLQFLFEYFSETQRNKGNFPGRFSGRQFSNSRSEMNVSTLELGDSALYLCASSTGQGGGYTFGSGTRLTVV.

The chain is built from TRBV9 and TRBJ2-1; 8 bases are a match to TRBD2. The CDR3 covers 15 residues. From germline, CDR1 is SGDLS and CDR2 YYNGEE. Unmatched junction bases numbered 9, after V lost 4 bases and J lost 6 bases. The CDR3 DNA is TGTGCCAGCAGCCGCGGGGGTAGCGGGGCCAATGAGCAGTTCTTC. It codes for CASSRGGSGANEQFF. The full variable domain, with the rest looked up from reference TRBV9 and TRBJ2-1, is DSGVTQTPKHLITATGQRVTLRCSPRSGDLSVYWYQQSLDQGLQFLIQYYNGEERAKGNILERFSAQQFPDLHSELNLSSLELGDSALYFCASSRGGSGANEQFFGPGTRLTVL.

This clone has just one count. In DNA, the CDR3 is TGTGCCAGCAGCTCAGCGTGGAGACAGCACACAGATACGCAGTATTTT. This translates into CASSSAWRQHTDTQYF. The V call is TRBV5-6, the J call TRBJ2-3, with D possibly matching TRBD1 (5 bases). Per germline, CDR1 SGHDT and CDR2 YYEEEE. CDR3 length: 16 residues. Trimming shortened V by 3 bases and J by 2 bases, and 16 bases separated the two germline ends. Together with reference TRBV5-6 and TRBJ2-3, the CDR3 gives the full variable domain: DAGVTQSPTHLIKTRGQQVTLRCSPKSGHDTVSWYQQALGQGPQFIFQYYEEEERQRGNFPDRFSGHQFPNYSSELNVNALLLGDSALYLCASSSAWRQHTDTQYFGPGTRLTVL.

The rearrangement links TRBV28 to TRBJ2-3; D is possibly TRBD2 (5 bases). The V gene lost 8 bases and the J gene lost 0 bases, with 15 bases spanning the gap. The CDR3 has 15 residues. The germline CDR1 and CDR2 sequences are MDHEN and SYDVKM. CDR3 coding DNA: TGTGCCAGCCTTGGTCGGGGAGAGAGCACAGATACGCAGTATTTT. This encodes CASLGRGESTDTQYF.